Each of the 22 T cell receptor beta chains below was sequenced from the same sample in a study of T cells after yellow fever vaccination. One entry per CDR3 protein results from TCRdb running MiXCR on the 5' RACE reads. This sample has about 260,000 distinct CDR3 sequences; roughly 13% occur once, and the top ten carry about 0.51%. Sample: CD4+ T cells sorted from PBMCs, taken 45 days after the yellow fever booster vaccination. Every receptor here comes from a man aged 25 to 40 who received the YFV17D yellow fever vaccine.

The CDR3 bases are TGTGCCAGCAGCTTGGGACAGGCGGGTGAAGCTTTCTTT. It yields the protein CASSLGQAGEAFF. The chain carries TRBV5-6 and TRBJ1-1, with D possibly matching TRBD1 (6 bases). V was shortened by 0 bases and J by 7 bases, with 10 bases between the two germline ends. CDR1 is SGHDT, CDR2 YYEEEE, per germline. The CDR3 covers 13 residues.

The chain combines TRBV6-5 with TRBJ2-5; 15 bases map to TRBD2. The CDR3 totals 18 residues. Per germline, CDR1 MNHEY and CDR2 SVGAGI. Trimming took 0 bases from V and 4 from J; bases not matched to a gene: 6. CDR3 nucleotide sequence: TGTGCCAGCAGTTACTCTGGTCCGGGACTAGCGGGAGGAGAGACCCAGTACTTC. This gives the protein CASSYSGPGLAGGETQYF.

The J gene is TRBJ1-2, the V gene TRBV24-1, with unresolved D. V was trimmed by 1 base and J by 8 bases, leaving 4 bases between them. The V gene's germline CDR1 is KGHDR and CDR2 SFDVKD. The CDR3 spans 11 residues. CDR3 in amino acids: CATSDFRGYTF. The CDR3 coding sequence is TGTGCCACCAGTGATTTTCGGGGCTACACCTTC.

The table lists this clonotype with a few counts. The genes are TRBV12-3 or TRBV12-4 and TRBJ1-1; no clear D gene. V was trimmed by 8 bases and J by 1 base, leaving 14 bases between them. The CDR3 runs to 14 residues. For the CDR3, the DNA is TGTGCCAGCCGCCCTTTCACGGAGAACACTGAAGCTTTCTTT. Its protein product is CASRPFTENTEAFF.

The chain carries TRBV5-6 and TRBJ1-1; the D is unclear. CDR3 length equals 11 residues. The germline V gene encodes CDR1 SGHDT and CDR2 YYEEEE. Deletions cut 1 base from V and 8 bases from J, with 6 bases between. CDR3 region: CASSLLGEAFF. In DNA form, the CDR3 reads TGTGCCAGCAGCTTGTTAGGGGAAGCTTTCTTT.

This clonotype was seen only a few times. CDR3 sequence: CSVYGQGSYNEQFF. The CDR3 bases are TGCAGCGTTTATGGTCAGGGGTCCTACAATGAGCAGTTCTTC. The V gene is TRBV29-1, the J gene TRBJ2-1; the D gene is possibly TRBD1 (6 bases). Germline V gives CDR1 SQVTM, CDR2 ANQGSEA. Trimming removed 5 bases at V and 1 base at J, with 12 bases between. The CDR3 has 14 residues.

V usage is TRBV3-1 and J usage is TRBJ2-7, with a tentative D call TRBD2 (5 bases). The CDR3 contains 12 residues. V was shortened by 2 bases and J by 12 bases, with 14 bases between the two germline ends. CDR1 LGHDT and CDR2 YNNKEL come from the germline V gene (reference sequence). CDR3 protein: CASSQHRTVVYF. CDR3 nucleotides: TGTGCCAGCAGCCAACACCGGACTGTCGTGTACTTC.

This clonotype turned up a few times. The chain uses TRBV5-6 and TRBJ2-4; D not resolved. The germline V and J ends were trimmed by 6 bases and 0 bases, with 10 bases remaining between them. Per germline, CDR1 SGHDT and CDR2 YYEEEE. CDR3 length: 14 amino acids. DNA of the CDR3: TGTGCCAGCACGTCGGTACTAGCCAAAAACATTCAGTACTTC. This codes for CASTSVLAKNIQYF. Looking up the rest from reference TRBV5-6 and TRBJ2-4 gives the full variable domain: DAGVTQSPTHLIKTRGQQVTLRCSPKSGHDTVSWYQQALGQGPQFIFQYYEEEERQRGNFPDRFSGHQFPNYSSELNVNALLLGDSALYLCASTSVLAKNIQYFGAGTRLSVL.

In its sample, this clonotype was seen a few times. V is TRBV20-1 and J is TRBJ2-1; D possibly corresponds to TRBD1 (5 bases). This CDR3 comprises 12 residues. Germline CDR1 and CDR2: DFQATT and SNEGSKA (reference sequence). Trimming removed 3 bases at V and 10 bases at J, with 13 bases between. CDR3 region: CSARTQGFEQFF. DNA of the CDR3: TGCAGTGCTAGGACCCAGGGCTTCGAGCAGTTCTTC.

Only one count was recorded for this clonotype. This chain uses TRBV28 with TRBJ2-5; 12 bases agree with TRBD1. The CDR3 runs to 15 residues. The germline V gene encodes CDR1 MDHEN and CDR2 SYDVKM. Trimming took 6 bases from V and 6 from J; bases not matched to a gene: 8. CDR3: CASSPGTGGGKTQYF. The CDR3 DNA reads TGTGCCAGCAGCCCCGGGACAGGGGGCGGAAAGACCCAGTACTTC.

This clonotype has more than one count but fewer than ten. The rearrangement links TRBV4-3 to TRBJ2-7; 7 positions match TRBD2. V shed 1 base, J shed 3 bases, and the junction held 6 bases outside the gene matches. Germline CDR1 LGHNA, CDR2 YSLEER. The CDR3 runs to 15 residues. The CDR3 bases are TGCGCCAGCAGCCAAGCGGCAGGGAGGGGCTACGAGCAGTACTTC. Translated, it gives CASSQAAGRGYEQYF.

This clonotype turned up a few times. The genes are TRBV20-1 and TRBJ2-7; D possibly corresponds to TRBD2 (5 bases). Trimming took off 4 bases at V and 5 bases at J, with 12 bases between the two ends. Germline CDR1 is DFQATT and CDR2 is SNEGSKA (reference sequence). This CDR3 spans 12 amino acids. The chain's CDR3 is CSATPGGDEQYF. CDR3 nucleotide sequence: TGCAGTGCTACACCCGGAGGAGACGAGCAGTACTTC.

Only a few counts were recorded for this clonotype. The chain couples TRBV20-1 to TRBJ1-1; TRBD1 might be the D (5 bases). The CDR3 is 14 residues long. V shed 6 bases and J shed 5 bases, with 19 bases lying between them. Looked up from germline, CDR1 is DFQATT and CDR2 is SNEGSKA (reference sequence). The CDR3 bases are TGCAGTGCGCGGGACCCAACCGGTGGGACTGAAGCTTTCTTT. Translated, it gives CSARDPTGGTEAFF.

The gene calls are TRBV7-2 and TRBJ2-7; 7 bases align to TRBD2. The CDR3 runs to 14 residues. From germline, CDR1 is SGHTA and CDR2 FQGNSA. Trimming at V came to 10 bases and at J to 1 base, leaving 10 bases not matched to a gene. The CDR3 coding sequence is TGTGCCACTTCTAACGGGAGGTTGTCCTACGAGCAGTACTTC. Residues: CATSNGRLSYEQYF.

Concerning this clonotype: Since a much larger clone is just one base distant, this may be a read error. In this CDR3 the conserved last residue, phenylalanine or tryptophan, is missing, so a read error is likely. The rearrangement uses TRBV12-3 or TRBV12-4 and TRBJ1-6; D is uncertain. The CDR3 has 11 amino acids. With 3 bases removed from V and 8 bases from J, the gap between germline ends came to 2 bases. In DNA, the CDR3 is TGTGCCAGCAGTTTGGATTCACCCCTCCACTCT. Translated: CASSLDSPLHS.

This clonotype was counted many times. The J gene is TRBJ2-3, the V gene TRBV12-3 or TRBV12-4; 8 bases fit TRBD1. The CDR3 has 15 amino acids. Trimming at V came to 5 bases and at J to 0 bases, leaving 4 bases not matched to a gene. The CDR3 is CASSRTGSSTDTQYF. The CDR3 nucleotides are TGTGCCAGCAGTCGGACAGGGAGTAGCACAGATACGCAGTATTTT.

In this sample, this clonotype turned up a few times. This chain connects TRBV27 to TRBJ1-2; 7 positions agree with TRBD1. The CDR3 spans 14 residues. The germline V gene has CDR1 MNHEY and CDR2 SMNVEV (reference sequence). J was trimmed by 2 bases and V by 5 bases; bases with no gene match: 5. CDR3 loop: CASSRRDRNYGYTF. CDR3 DNA sequence: TGTGCCAGCAGTCGTCGGGACAGAAACTATGGCTACACCTTC.

The rearrangement links TRBV28 to TRBJ2-7; 8 bases line up with TRBD2. With V trimmed by 9 bases and J by 5 bases, 12 bases remained unmatched. Germline CDR1 and CDR2: MDHEN and SYDVKM. The CDR3 runs to 14 residues. The CDR3 protein is CASPPAGGAHEQYF. In nucleotides, the CDR3 is TGTGCCAGTCCCCCCGCGGGAGGTGCCCACGAGCAGTACTTC. Supplemented by reference TRBV28 and TRBJ2-7, the full variable domain reads DVKVTQSSRYLVKRTGEKVFLECVQDMDHENMFWYRQDPGLGLRLIYFSYDVKMKEKGDIPEGYSVSREKKERFSLILESASTNQTSMYLCASPPAGGAHEQYFGPGTRLTVT.

This clonotype was found a few times. This chain joins TRBV30 and TRBJ2-7, with D tentatively TRBD1 (6 bases). The V end was cut by 3 bases, the J end by 2 bases, with 8 bases between. Germline CDR1 reads GTSNPN; CDR2 reads SVGIG (reference sequence). The CDR3 extends over 12 amino acids. The CDR3 DNA is TGTGCCTGGAGAGGACAGCCCTACGAGCAGTACTTC. Translation gives CAWRGQPYEQYF.

The genes are TRBV5-1 and TRBJ2-1, with 10 bases identical to TRBD2. CDR3 size: 16 residues. Germline V CDR1 and CDR2: SGHRS, YFSETQ. Losses at the gene ends were 3 bases for V and 9 bases for J; bases not matched to a gene: 12. The CDR3 region has the DNA TGCGCCAGCAGCTGGGGGGCTAGCGGGAGTGGCTCTGAGCAGTTCTTC. Translation gives CASSWGASGSGSEQFF.

This clonotype was counted only a few times. In DNA, the CDR3 is TGTGCCAGCAGCTCTAGACAGGGCAAGGGCTACACCTTC. Translation gives CASSSRQGKGYTF. This chain uses TRBV7-8 with TRBJ1-2; 7 bases fit TRBD1. V was pared by 4 bases and J by 8 bases, with 7 bases of the junction left unmatched. The germline V gene has CDR1 SGHVS and CDR2 FQNEAQ. The CDR3 length is 13 residues.

This clonotype was seen a few times. DNA for the CDR3: TGTGCCAGCAGCTCTAAATTGGGCTCGAGCGGGATATCTGACACCGGGGAGCTGTTTTTT. Its translation is CASSSKLGSSGISDTGELFF. The chain is built from TRBV11-2 and TRBJ2-2; the match to TRBD2 covers 7 bases. CDR1 SGHAT and CDR2 FQNNGV come from the germline V gene. There are 20 residues in the CDR3. J lost 3 bases, V lost 4 bases, and 20 bases had no gene match.